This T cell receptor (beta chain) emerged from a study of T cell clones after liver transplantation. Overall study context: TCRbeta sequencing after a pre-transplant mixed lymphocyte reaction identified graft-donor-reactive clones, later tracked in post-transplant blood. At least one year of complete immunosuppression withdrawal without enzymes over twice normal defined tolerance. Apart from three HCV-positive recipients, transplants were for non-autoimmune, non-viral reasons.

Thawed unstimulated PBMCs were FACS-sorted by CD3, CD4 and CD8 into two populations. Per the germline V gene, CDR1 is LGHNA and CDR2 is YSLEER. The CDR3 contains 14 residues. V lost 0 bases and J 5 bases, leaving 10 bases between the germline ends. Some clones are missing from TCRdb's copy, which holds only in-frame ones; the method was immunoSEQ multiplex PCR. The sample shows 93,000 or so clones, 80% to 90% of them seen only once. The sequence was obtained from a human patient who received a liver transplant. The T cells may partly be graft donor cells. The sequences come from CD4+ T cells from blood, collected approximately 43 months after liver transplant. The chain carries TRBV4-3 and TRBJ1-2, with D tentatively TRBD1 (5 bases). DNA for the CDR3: TGCGCCAGCAGCCAAGATGCAGGGCGGTATGGCTACACCTTC. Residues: CASSQDAGRYGYTF.